One and the same sample provided the 25 T cell receptor beta chains below, sequenced in a study of kidney transplant recipient with SARS-CoV-2 infection (dated by TCRdb to about 2021). Read against the paper, the sample's time point label means: pre-pandemic baseline sample and day 111 after first positive SARS-CoV-2 test. Sequencing relied on an Illumina MiSeq. TCRdb redid the processing of the public reads, applying fastp at Q25 and MiXCR, and retained in-frame beta chains. Each entry merges the rows of one CDR3 protein and shows their most common DNA and genes. The sample yields roughly 230,000 distinct CDR3 sequences; more than 25% were counted once. The ten most abundant clones make up around 7.8% of the sample. Sample: a blood sample, taken at baseline and on day 111 from a kidney transplant recipient. Receptors originate from a male patient aged 25 to 39 who had COVID-19 and was a kidney transplant recipient. It is possible that, after a transplant, some T cells come from the graft donor.

The V gene is TRBV6-1, the J gene TRBJ2-3; 8 positions match TRBD2. The CDR3 consists of 14 residues. CDR1 is MNHNS and CDR2 is SASEGT in the germline V gene. Trimming at V came to 5 bases and at J to 1 base, leaving 2 bases not matched to a gene. The CDR3 nucleotides are TGTGCCAGCAGTCCGACTAGCGGCACAGATACGCAGTATTTT. Its protein is CASSPTSGTDTQYF.

As to this clonotype: A read error may explain this, as a much larger clone is one base away. The chain links TRBV19 to TRBJ1-1; 7 bases agree with TRBD1. The CDR3 runs 14 residues. From germline, CDR1 is LNHDA and CDR2 SQIVND (reference sequence). The CDR3 nucleotides read TGTGCCAGTATCTCCCAGGGGGGGAACACTGAAGCTTCCTTT. Residues: CASISQGGNTEASF.

A note on this clonotype: A single base separates this from a much larger clone, so it may be a read error. V usage is TRBV28 and J usage is TRBJ1-2, with unresolved D. The V and J ends lost 9 bases and 4 bases respectively, with 3 bases between them. This CDR3 contains 9 residues. Germline V CDR1 and CDR2: MDHEN, SYDVKM. The CDR3 sequence: CASPYGYTF. In nucleotides, the CDR3 is TGTGCCAGTCCCTATGGCTACACCTTC.

This chain connects TRBV28 to TRBJ2-7; 7 nucleotides align to TRBD2. The CDR3 consists of 14 residues. Germline-derived CDR1 and CDR2 are MDHEN and SYDVKM. Losses at the gene ends were 7 bases for V and 5 bases for J; bases not matched to a gene: 11. In nucleotides, the CDR3 is TGTGCCAGCACCCCGGGGGGATTAGCCCACGAGCAGTACTTC. Its protein product is CASTPGGLAHEQYF.

This clonotype came up many times. J is TRBJ2-2 and V is TRBV3-1, with D possibly TRBD2 on 7 matching bases. The CDR3 is made up of 15 amino acids. Deletions cut 5 bases from V and 4 bases from J, with 14 bases between. The V gene's germline CDR1 is LGHDT and CDR2 YNNKEL (reference sequence). CDR3 residues: CASSERGGGTGELFF. The CDR3 DNA reads TGTGCCAGCAGCGAAAGGGGAGGGGGCACCGGGGAGCTGTTTTTT.

This clonotype was detected ten times or more. The chain is built from TRBV6-6 and TRBJ1-2; D is unresolved. Germline values: CDR1 MNHNY, CDR2 SVGAGI (reference sequence). The CDR3 runs 17 residues. V gave up 5 bases and J gave up 4 bases, with 23 bases separating them. The chain's CDR3 is CASSRNQGGRKTYGYTF. The CDR3 nucleotides read TGTGCCAGCAGTAGGAATCAAGGTGGGAGAAAGACCTATGGCTACACCTTC.

This clonotype was seen ten or more times. The CDR3 here is CASSEGLADLSSYEQYF. For the CDR3, the DNA is TGTGCCAGCAGCGAGGGTCTAGCGGATCTGAGCTCCTACGAGCAGTACTTC. V gene TRBV11-1 combines with J gene TRBJ2-7, with 7 bases matching TRBD2. Germline V gene lookup returns CDR1 SGHAT and CDR2 FQDESV (reference sequence). The CDR3 sequence is 17 residues long. V gave up 5 bases and J gave up 0 bases; unmatched junction bases: 13.

This clonotype has ten or more counts. The chain uses TRBV12-5 and TRBJ1-2; no reliable D call. Deletions cut 0 bases from V and 7 bases from J, with 15 bases between. CDR3 size: 15 residues. Germline loops: CDR1 LGHNT, CDR2 FRNRAP. The CDR3 is CASGLVLRRVSGYTF. The CDR3 bases are TGTGCTAGTGGTTTGGTACTTAGAAGGGTTTCTGGCTACACCTTC.

Many counts were recorded for this clonotype. V and J are TRBV7-9 and TRBJ1-1, with 7 bases fitting TRBD1. V lost 5 bases and J lost 10; bases outside the gene matches: 4. The CDR3 has 11 residues. Germline lookup yields CDR1 SEHNR and CDR2 FQNEAQ (reference sequence). The CDR3 sequence is CASSLGQAAFF. The CDR3 DNA follows: TGTGCCAGCAGCCTAGGACAGGCAGCTTTCTTT.

This clonotype appeared a few times. The germline gene is not matched at one end of the junction; a read error may be the cause. The chain recombines TRBV3-1 with TRBJ1-2; D is undetermined. Germline lookup yields CDR1 LGHDT and CDR2 YNNKEL (reference sequence). This CDR3 comprises 17 residues. CDR3 sequence (DNA): TGTGCCAGCAGCTTGGTTGTCACCCTTCGAAAGACCTATGGCTGCACCTTC. As protein: CASSLVVTLRKTYGCTF.

The sample holds many counts of this clonotype. The chain recombines TRBV6-6 with TRBJ2-1; 8 bases line up with TRBD1. CDR1 is MNHNY and CDR2 is SVGAGI in the germline V gene (reference sequence). Germline trimming cut 2 bases from V and 12 bases from J; bases unmatched to any gene: 9. The CDR3 has 14 amino acids. CDR3 sequence (DNA): TGTGCCAGCAGTTACGCGGACAGGGCCCATGGGCAGTTCTTC. Translating it yields CASSYADRAHGQFF.

Many counts were recorded for this clonotype. The CDR3 sequence is CSARDEGTSPAIYEQYF. DNA for the CDR3: TGCAGTGCTAGAGACGAAGGGACCTCACCGGCAATATACGAGCAGTACTTC. The genes are TRBV20-1 and TRBJ2-7; D could derive from TRBD1 or TRBD2 (5 bases each). Germline loops: CDR1 DFQATT, CDR2 SNEGSKA (reference sequence). CDR3 size: 17 residues. With 0 bases removed from V and 4 bases from J, the gap between germline ends came to 22 bases.

This clonotype came up many times. The chain uses TRBV19 and TRBJ1-3, with TRBD1 identical over 8 bases. V shed 5 bases, J shed 0 bases, and the junction held 9 bases outside the gene matches. Germline loops: CDR1 LNHDA, CDR2 SQIVND (reference sequence). The CDR3 loop spans 17 amino acids. The CDR3 DNA is TGTGCCAGTAGTCCCGGGACAGGCTCCTACTCTGGAAACACCATATATTTT. Translation: CASSPGTGSYSGNTIYF. Filled out from reference TRBV19 and TRBJ1-3, the complete variable domain reads DGGITQSPKYLFRKEGQNVTLSCEQNLNHDAMYWYRQDPGQGLRLIYYSQIVNDFQKGDIAEGYSVSREKKESFPLTVTSAQKNPTAFYLCASSPGTGSYSGNTIYFGEGSWLTVV.

In its sample, this clonotype was seen many times. V is TRBV11-2 and J is TRBJ2-7, with a tentative D call TRBD2 (5 bases). The CDR3 totals 15 residues. Germline V gene sequence: CDR1 SGHAT, CDR2 FQNNGV. V lost 2 bases and J lost 0, with 11 bases in between. The CDR3: CASSLTGSSSYEQYF. CDR3 nucleotides: TGTGCCAGCAGCTTAACGGGGTCGAGCTCCTACGAGCAGTACTTC.

V usage is TRBV20-1 and J usage is TRBJ1-2, with a tentative D call TRBD1 (5 bases). The germline CDR1 and CDR2 sequences are DFQATT and SNEGSKA (reference sequence). There are 13 residues in the CDR3. V dropped 1 base and J dropped 5 bases, with 11 bases sitting between them. The CDR3 coding sequence is TGCAGTGCTAGAGCTGACAGCTGGTATGGCTACACCTTC. This codes for CSARADSWYGYTF.

This clonotype was recorded many times. The CDR3 DNA is TGTGCCAGCAGTGAACACGGCTCTATGCGAAAGACCTATGGCTACACCTTC. It translates to CASSEHGSMRKTYGYTF. This rearrangement joins TRBV6-1 to TRBJ1-2, with D unclear. V lost 2 bases and J 4 bases, leaving 20 bases between the germline ends. The CDR3 totals 17 residues. Germline V lookup: CDR1 MNHNS, CDR2 SASEGT.

This clonotype was seen at least ten times. The chain links TRBV3-1 to TRBJ1-1; no definite D call. CDR1 is LGHDT and CDR2 is YNNKEL in the germline V gene (reference sequence). V was cut by 5 bases and J by 4 bases, with 23 bases left in between. The CDR3 runs to 17 residues. CDR3 in DNA: TGTGCCAGCAGCACACAGTTTCCCATTTCAATTCGCACTGAAGCTTTCTTT. It codes for CASSTQFPISIRTEAFF.

This clonotype was counted ten times or more. This sequence joins TRBV5-4 and TRBJ2-1; no clear D gene. Trimming removed 4 bases at V and 2 bases at J, with 13 bases between. This CDR3 is 15 amino acids long. CDR1 is SGHNT and CDR2 is YYREEE in the germline V gene (reference sequence). CDR3 nucleotide sequence: TGTGCCAGCAGCCCGGACGCCCGAGCCTACAATGAGCAGTTCTTC. It is translated as CASSPDARAYNEQFF.

This sequence joins TRBV4-1 and TRBJ1-4; D remains unclear. V dropped 2 bases and J dropped 8 bases, with 12 bases sitting between them. Looked up from germline, CDR1 is MGHRA and CDR2 is YSYEKL. The CDR3 runs 14 residues. The CDR3 sequence: CASSQRTMAEKLFF. The CDR3 nucleotides read TGCGCCAGCAGCCAAAGAACAATGGCCGAAAAACTGTTTTTT.

The sample holds many counts of this clonotype. The chain is built from TRBV29-1 and TRBJ1-4; D is possibly TRBD1 (5 bases). The germline V and J ends were trimmed by 3 bases and 10 bases, with 42 bases remaining between them. CDR1 is SQVTM, CDR2 ANQGSEA, per germline. CDR3 length equals 22 residues. The CDR3 loop reads CSVEDPYPVERERQIGLGKLFF. For the CDR3, the DNA is TGCAGCGTTGAGGACCCTTACCCCGTTGAGAGGGAAAGACAGATTGGGTTGGGAAAACTGTTTTTT. Variable domain in full (rest from reference TRBV29-1 and TRBJ1-4): SAVISQKPSRDICQRGTSLTIQCQVDSQVTMMFWYRQQPGQSLTLIATANQGSEATYESGFVIDKFPISRPNLTFSTLTVSNMSPEDSSIYLCSVEDPYPVERERQIGLGKLFFGSGTQLSVL.

This chain connects TRBV5-8 to TRBJ1-2; no clear D gene. CDR3 size: 16 residues. The V end was cut by 10 bases, the J end by 6 bases, with 28 bases between. Looked up from germline, CDR1 is SGHTS and CDR2 is YDEGEE. The CDR3: CAGRTRHPRKTHGYTF. CDR3 DNA sequence: TGTGCCGGCCGAACTCGTCATCCACGAAAGACCCATGGCTACACCTTC.

The gene calls are TRBV7-7 and TRBJ1-2, with unresolved D. Germline V gene sequence: CDR1 SSHAT, CDR2 FNYEAQ (reference sequence). V lost 5 bases, J lost 4 bases, and 23 bases lay in between. This CDR3 has 17 amino acids. CDR3 nucleotides: TGTGCCAGCAGCGCCGTGTATAAGTGCCGAAAGACCTATGGCTACACCTTC. It yields the protein CASSAVYKCRKTYGYTF.

This clonotype has ten or more counts. V is TRBV5-6 and J is TRBJ2-2; D unclear. The V and J ends lost 0 bases and 7 bases respectively, with 10 bases between them. The CDR3 sequence is 14 residues long. Germline V gives CDR1 SGHDT, CDR2 YYEEEE. CDR3 in amino acids: CASSLASGSGELFF. In DNA form, the CDR3 reads TGTGCCAGCAGCTTGGCCTCGGGTAGCGGGGAGCTGTTTTTT.

This clonotype was detected ten times or more. This chain links TRBV11-3 with TRBJ1-3, with D possibly being TRBD1 (6 bases). Germline loops: CDR1 SGHNT, CDR2 YENEEA. This CDR3 has 15 amino acids. The ends were cut back, 4 bases at V and 2 bases at J, with 12 bases in the middle. The CDR3 sequence: CASSYDRLTGNTIYF. The CDR3 nucleotides read TGTGCCAGCAGCTACGACAGGCTAACTGGAAACACCATATATTTT.

Turning to this clonotype: It may be a read error: a sequence one base away is much more abundant. The J gene is TRBJ1-1, the V gene TRBV11-3; 7 bases are a match to TRBD1. Trimming at V came to 7 bases and at J to 4 bases, leaving 9 bases not matched to a gene. The CDR3 has 14 residues. Germline lookup yields CDR1 SGHNT and CDR2 YENEEA. This CDR3 reads CASNSKSGGTEAFF. The DNA of the CDR3 is TGTGCCAGCAACTCCAAATCAGGGGGCACTGAAGCTTTCTTT.